The TCR beta chain under discussion was sequenced for a study of shared clonotypes between healthy human individuals. Trimming took 4 bases from V and 0 from J; bases not matched to a gene: 11. Per germline, CDR1 SNHLY and CDR2 FYNNEI. This CDR3 is built from 18 residues. Sequencing was performed with immunoSEQ multiplex PCR; in TCRdb, only in-frame clones are kept and a portion is missing. The sample consists of hundreds of thousands of clones, more than 75% of them appearing once. The chain couples TRBV2 to TRBJ1-5, with 8 bases lining up with TRBD1. The sequencing sample was made of memory CD8+ T cells sorted from blood. Described subset: CD45RO+ cells pooled with CCR7-negative TemRA cells. The receptor's source is a man between 18 and 35 years old in good health. The DNA for the CDR3 is TGTGCCAGCAGTGTCAGTTCCGCACAGGGGGATAGCAATCAGCCCCAGCATTTT. As protein: CASSVSSAQGDSNQPQHF.